The 4 T cell receptor beta chains reported below all come from one sample, sequenced in a study of siplizumab effects on memory and regulatory T cells. Only in-frame clones appear in the TCRdb table, and some are missing; sequencing was by immunoSEQ multiplex PCR. This sample has 50,000 to 70,000 clones, with around 96% found just once. The sequenced sample was naive CD8+ T cells sorted from blood. These receptors all come from a human donor in good health.

This rearrangement joins TRBV25-1 to TRBJ1-2; a weak D match, TRBD1 (6 bases). The V and J ends lost 5 bases and 6 bases respectively, with 13 bases between them. The CDR3 spans 13 residues. Germline CDR1 MGHDK, CDR2 SYGVNS. This CDR3 reads CASSIGQGHGYTF. Here the CDR3 DNA reads TGTGCCAGCAGTATAGGGCAGGGGCATGGCTACACCTTC.

The V and J genes are TRBV4-1 and TRBJ2-3; D gene unclear. This CDR3 is built from 17 residues. The ends were cut back, 1 base at V and 2 bases at J, with 16 bases in the middle. Germline CDR1 MGHRA, CDR2 YSYEKL. The CDR3 loop reads CASSQAEDLDLTDTQYF. The CDR3, as DNA: TGCGCCAGCAGCCAAGCCGAGGACCTTGACCTCACAGATACGCAGTATTTT.

V and J are TRBV4-1 and TRBJ2-6, with D unresolved. Germline assignment: CDR1 MGHRA and CDR2 YSYEKL. This CDR3 has 17 amino acids. V lost 0 bases, J lost 2 bases, and 11 bases lay in between. CDR3 protein: CASSQDGGVPGANVLTF. The DNA for the CDR3 is TGCGCCAGCAGCCAAGATGGTGGAGTTCCTGGGGCCAACGTCCTGACTTTC.

The chain is built from TRBV9 and TRBJ2-1; 8 bases line up with TRBD2. CDR3 size: 15 residues. With 0 bases clipped from V and 7 bases from J, the junction kept 6 bases outside the gene matches. Germline-derived CDR1 and CDR2 are SGDLS and YYNGEE. CDR3 amino acids: CASSVAGTSKNEQFF. The CDR3 bases are TGTGCCAGCAGCGTAGCGGGGACTAGTAAGAATGAGCAGTTCTTC.